This T cell receptor (beta chain) is from a study of Ad26.COV2.S vaccination and SARS-CoV-2 variants. Trimming left V 1 base short and J 3 bases short, with 6 bases between. CDR1 and CDR2 (germline): SGHTA, FQGNSA. CDR3 length: 13 amino acids. Here immunoSEQ multiplex PCR was the method, and the copy in TCRdb shows in-frame clones only, minus some. In the table there are roughly 380,000 clones, roughly 91% of which are singletons. This clone was observed once. Treatment: around 19 received Ad26.COV2.S at low or high dose, single or two shots; about 5 received placebo; per-sample allocation not given. Material that was analyzed had been drawn on day 63 after the first vaccine or placebo injection.

The clonotype originates from a person aged 18 to 65 who received the Ad26.COV2.S COVID-19 vaccine or a placebo. The chain carries TRBV7-2 and TRBJ1-1; D uncertain. This sample comprised peripheral blood, obtained in a trial of Ad26.COV2.S vaccine versus placebo. The CDR3 here is CASSLDSYTEAFF. The CDR3 region has the DNA TGTGCCAGCAGCTTAGATTCCTACACTGAAGCTTTCTTT. The full variable domain, rest sourced from reference TRBV7-2 and TRBJ1-1, is GAGVSQSPSNKVTEKGKDVELRCDPISGHTALYWYRQSLGQGLEFLIYFQGNSAPDKSGLPSDRFSAERTGGSVSTLTIQRTQQEDSAVYLCASSLDSYTEAFFGQGTRLTVV.